Each of the 20 T cell receptor beta chains below was sequenced from the same sample in a study of a mutant IDH1 vaccine in newly diagnosed glioma. The antigens for these receptors are not known. Time point denoted: week 11, during vaccination. All doses held 300 ug of mutant IDH1 20-mer peptide, with topical imiquimod. Data came from immunoSEQ multiplex PCR; TCRdb stores just in-frame clones and leaves some out. This sample carries fewer than 75,000 clones, around 85% of them seen once, and the ten largest clones take around 8.3%. The sample consisted of PBMCs, taken from a glioma patient whose treatment included an IDH1 peptide vaccine. The receptor source for this set is a woman in her forties or fifties with glioma.

This chain's CDR3 is CAGSVALLNSYNSPLHF. CDR3 coding DNA: TGTGCCGGGTCCGTGGCGCTTCTCAACTCCTATAATTCACCCCTCCACTTT. The rearrangement links TRBV30 to TRBJ1-6, with D uncertain. The CDR3 loop spans 17 amino acids. Germline CDR1 is GTSNPN and CDR2 is SVGIG (reference sequence). Trimming removed 8 bases from V and 0 bases from J, with 20 bases in between.

About this clone itself: One end of the junction is discordant with germline, which a read error may explain. V is TRBV28 and J is TRBJ2-7; D might be TRBD2 (6 bases). There are 14 residues in the CDR3. CDR1 and CDR2 from the germline V gene are MDHEN and SYDVKM. The chain's CDR3 is CASSLLGDFPTIPF. The CDR3 bases are TGTGCCAGCAGCCTACTTGGGGACTTCCCAACCATCCCCTTC. Complete variable domain (other parts from reference TRBV28 and TRBJ2-7): DVKVTQSSRYLVKRTGEKVFLECVQDMDHENMFWYRQDPGLGLRLIYFSYDVKMKEKGDIPEGYSVSREKKERFSLILESASTNQTSMYLCASSLLGDFPTIPFGPGTRLTVT.

V is TRBV5-4 and J is TRBJ1-5; D unresolved. V lost 0 bases and J lost 3, with 7 bases in between. Germline V gene sequence: CDR1 SGHNT, CDR2 YYREEE (reference sequence). The CDR3 runs 14 residues. In DNA, the CDR3 is TGTGCCAGCAGCTTGGATCCCGACAATCAGCCCCAGCATTTT. It translates to CASSLDPDNQPQHF.

This clone was counted only a few times. The chain joins TRBV5-1 to TRBJ1-3; unclear D gene. From germline, CDR1 is SGHRS and CDR2 YFSETQ. This CDR3 comprises 17 residues. Trimming cost V 7 bases and J 4 bases, with 24 bases left between them. CDR3 sequence: CASRAGGPLSSGNTIYF. DNA of the CDR3: TGCGCCAGCCGCGCCGGAGGGCCATTGTCGTCGGGAAACACCATATATTTT.

The genes are TRBV19 and TRBJ1-2; 8 bases match TRBD1. Trimming at V came to 5 bases and at J to 0 bases, leaving 5 bases not matched to a gene. Looked up from germline, CDR1 is LNHDA and CDR2 is SQIVND (reference sequence). The CDR3 is 15 amino acids. The CDR3 here is CASSAQGDANYGYTF. In DNA form, the CDR3 reads TGTGCCAGTAGTGCACAGGGGGACGCTAACTATGGCTACACCTTC.

There are a few counts of this clone. The chain couples TRBV28 to TRBJ2-1; D call uncertain. The V gene lost 3 bases and the J gene lost 0 bases, with 9 bases spanning the gap. This CDR3 has 15 residues. Germline assignment: CDR1 MDHEN and CDR2 SYDVKM. The CDR3 sequence is CASSLTASSYNEQFF. CDR3 nucleotide sequence: TGTGCCAGCAGTTTGACGGCGAGCTCCTACAATGAGCAGTTCTTC. The variable domain in full, with the rest retrieved from reference TRBV28 and TRBJ2-1, is DVKVTQSSRYLVKRTGEKVFLECVQDMDHENMFWYRQDPGLGLRLIYFSYDVKMKEKGDIPEGYSVSREKKERFSLILESASTNQTSMYLCASSLTASSYNEQFFGPGTRLTVL.

The chain is built from TRBV5-1 and TRBJ2-1; 7 bases match TRBD2. The V segment lost 0 bases and the J segment 5 bases; nucleotides outside the gene matches: 11. This CDR3 spans 17 amino acids. CDR1 is SGHRS and CDR2 is YFSETQ in the germline V gene. This CDR3 is CASSLGLAGVYHNEQFF. The CDR3 region has the DNA TGCGCCAGCAGCTTGGGGCTCGCGGGGGTCTACCACAATGAGCAGTTCTTC.

V gene TRBV9 combines with J gene TRBJ2-3; 8 bases align to TRBD2. Trimming removed 4 bases from V and 3 bases from J; junction bases left unmatched: 28. CDR3 length: 22 residues. Germline values: CDR1 SGDLS, CDR2 YYNGEE. The CDR3: CASSLKTSGGLGRKRGTDTQYF. The CDR3, as DNA: TGTGCCAGCAGCTTGAAAACCTCTGGGGGACTAGGGAGAAAGAGAGGGACAGATACGCAGTATTTT.

The chain couples TRBV19 to TRBJ1-1; 10 bases agree with TRBD1. Germline-derived CDR1 and CDR2 are LNHDA and SQIVND (reference sequence). J lost 0 bases, V lost 1 base, and 5 bases had no gene match. This CDR3 has 17 residues. CDR3 protein: CASSIARGQGLNTEAFF. CDR3 bases: TGTGCCAGTAGTATAGCCCGGGGACAGGGGCTGAACACTGAAGCTTTCTTT.

The chain couples TRBV4-2 to TRBJ2-3, with 9 bases fitting TRBD1. CDR3 size: 14 residues. From germline, CDR1 is LGHNA and CDR2 YNFKEQ. V lost 3 bases and J lost 6; bases outside the gene matches: 4. CDR3 DNA sequence: TGTGCCAGCAGCCAGGGACAGGGTTTGGATACGCAGTATTTT. This sequence encodes CASSQGQGLDTQYF.

The chain links TRBV25-1 to TRBJ1-2, with 9 bases lining up with TRBD1. CDR3 length equals 15 residues. V shed 4 bases, J shed 8 bases, and the junction held 11 bases outside the gene matches. Germline lookup yields CDR1 MGHDK and CDR2 SYGVNS. The CDR3 spells CASSVRDRASGGYTF. The DNA for the CDR3 is TGTGCCAGCAGTGTCCGGGACAGGGCTTCGGGAGGCTACACCTTC.

The chain links TRBV25-1 to TRBJ2-7; D is undetermined. This CDR3 comprises 15 residues. The germline V gene has CDR1 MGHDK and CDR2 SYGVNS. Trimming took 4 bases from V and 4 from J, leaving 17 bases between them. CDR3 protein: CASSVDGIQRYEQYF. The DNA for the CDR3 is TGTGCCAGCAGTGTGGACGGAATCCAGCGTTACGAGCAGTACTTC.

The rearrangement links TRBV6-1 to TRBJ2-1, with TRBD1 as a possible D gene (6 bases). CDR3 length: 14 residues. V was pared by 10 bases and J by 8 bases, with 21 bases between. The germline gives CDR1 MNHNS, CDR2 SASEGT. The CDR3 nucleotides are TGTGCCACCACACAGGGCCCCCAGAGATATGAGCAGTTCTTC. This codes for CATTQGPQRYEQFF.

This clone has more than one count but fewer than ten. V and J are TRBV5-4 and TRBJ1-1; possible D gene TRBD1, 5 bases. Per the germline V gene, CDR1 is SGHNT and CDR2 is YYREEE (reference sequence). V lost 1 base and J lost 5, with 9 bases in between. This CDR3 contains 13 residues. For the CDR3, the DNA is TGTGCCAGCAGCTTGTCGGGGGGGACTGAAGCTTTCTTT. This translates into CASSLSGGTEAFF.

The V gene is TRBV19, the J gene TRBJ1-6, with D unclear. The V gene's germline CDR1 is LNHDA and CDR2 SQIVND (reference sequence). The CDR3 sequence is 15 residues long. V dropped 3 bases and J dropped 8 bases, with 14 bases sitting between them. As DNA, the CDR3 is TGTGCCAGTAGTATTAAAGGCACTACGGATTCACCCCTCCACTTT. Translation: CASSIKGTTDSPLHF.

The chain is built from TRBV18 and TRBJ2-7, with D maybe TRBD1 (6 bases). The germline V and J ends were trimmed by 6 bases and 6 bases, with 15 bases remaining between them. The CDR3 has 13 residues. The germline V gene has CDR1 KGHSH and CDR2 LQKENI. In DNA form, the CDR3 reads TGTGCCAGCTCCCGAAACAGGGAAGGCGAGCAGTACTTC. Its translation is CASSRNREGEQYF.

The CDR3 sequence is CASSVGSNQPQHF. CDR3 nucleotides: TGTGCCAGCAGCGTAGGTAGCAATCAGCCCCAGCATTTT. The V gene is TRBV9, the J gene TRBJ1-5; D gene ambiguous. V gave up 0 bases and J gave up 0 bases, with 1 base separating them. CDR1 is SGDLS and CDR2 is YYNGEE in the germline V gene. The CDR3 covers 13 residues.

A note on this clone: Other DNA sequences in the sample encode the same CDR3. J is TRBJ2-7 and V is TRBV27, with D tentatively TRBD1 or TRBD2 (5 bases each). The V end was cut by 0 bases, the J end by 2 bases, with 8 bases between. From germline, CDR1 is MNHEY and CDR2 SMNVEV (reference sequence). The CDR3 contains 14 residues. CDR3 loop: CASSLSRGPYEQYF. CDR3 coding DNA: TGTGCCAGCAGTTTATCTCGGGGCCCCTACGAGCAGTACTTC.

The rearrangement uses TRBV5-1 and TRBJ1-1; no firm D call. Germline V gene sequence: CDR1 SGHRS, CDR2 YFSETQ. The CDR3 totals 14 residues. The ends were cut back, 2 bases at V and 4 bases at J, with 12 bases in the middle. The CDR3 DNA reads TGCGCCAGCAGCTTTGCCCCAGCGAGCACTGAAGCTTTCTTT. As protein: CASSFAPASTEAFF.

The V and J genes are TRBV5-5 and TRBJ1-4; a weak D match, TRBD1 (6 bases). Germline loops: CDR1 SGHKS, CDR2 YYEKEE (reference sequence). The CDR3 is 15 amino acids. Trimming shortened V by 4 bases and J by 7 bases, and 17 bases separated the two germline ends. CDR3 in amino acids: CASSPLKGGAEKLFF. CDR3 bases: TGTGCCAGCAGCCCCCTGAAGGGGGGTGCTGAAAAACTGTTTTTT.